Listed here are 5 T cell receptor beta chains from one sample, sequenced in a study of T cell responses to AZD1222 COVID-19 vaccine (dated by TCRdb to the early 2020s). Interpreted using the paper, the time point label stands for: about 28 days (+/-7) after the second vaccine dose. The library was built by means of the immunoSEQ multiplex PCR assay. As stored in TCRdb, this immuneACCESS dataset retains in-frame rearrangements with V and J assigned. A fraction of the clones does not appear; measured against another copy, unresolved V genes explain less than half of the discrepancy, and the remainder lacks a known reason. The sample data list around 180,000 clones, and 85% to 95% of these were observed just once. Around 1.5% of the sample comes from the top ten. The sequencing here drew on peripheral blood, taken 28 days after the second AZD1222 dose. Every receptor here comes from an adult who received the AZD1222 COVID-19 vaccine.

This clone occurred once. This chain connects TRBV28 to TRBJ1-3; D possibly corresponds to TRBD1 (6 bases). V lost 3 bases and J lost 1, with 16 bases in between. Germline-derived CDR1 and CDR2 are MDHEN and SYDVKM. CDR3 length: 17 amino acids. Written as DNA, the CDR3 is TGTGCCAGCAGTTTGCATACAGGGTTGGTTTCTGGAAACACCATATATTTT. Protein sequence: CASSLHTGLVSGNTIYF.

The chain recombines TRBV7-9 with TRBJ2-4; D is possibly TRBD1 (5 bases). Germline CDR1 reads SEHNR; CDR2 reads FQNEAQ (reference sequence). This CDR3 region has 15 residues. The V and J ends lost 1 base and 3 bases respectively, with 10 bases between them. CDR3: CASSLDAGLKNIQYF. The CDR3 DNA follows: TGTGCCAGCAGCTTAGACGCAGGGCTCAAAAACATTCAGTACTTC.

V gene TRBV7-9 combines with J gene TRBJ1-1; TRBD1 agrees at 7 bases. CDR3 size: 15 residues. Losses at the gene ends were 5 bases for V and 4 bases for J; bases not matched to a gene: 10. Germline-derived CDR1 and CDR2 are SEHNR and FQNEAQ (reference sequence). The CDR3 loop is CASSPGGRGGTEAFF. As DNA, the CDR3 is TGTGCCAGCAGCCCCGGGGGCAGGGGGGGCACTGAAGCTTTCTTT.

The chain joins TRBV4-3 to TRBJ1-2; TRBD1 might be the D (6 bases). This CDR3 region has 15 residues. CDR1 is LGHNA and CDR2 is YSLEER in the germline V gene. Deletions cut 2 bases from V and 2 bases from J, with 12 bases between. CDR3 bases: TGCGCCAGCAGCCAAACCGGGACAACGAACTATGGCTACACCTTC. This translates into CASSQTGTTNYGYTF.

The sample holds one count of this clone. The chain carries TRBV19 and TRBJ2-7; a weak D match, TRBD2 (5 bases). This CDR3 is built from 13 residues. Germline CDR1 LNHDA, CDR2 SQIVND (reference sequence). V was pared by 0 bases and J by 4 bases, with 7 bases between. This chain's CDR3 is CASSIDREYEQYF. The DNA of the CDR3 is TGTGCCAGTAGTATAGATCGGGAATACGAGCAGTACTTC.